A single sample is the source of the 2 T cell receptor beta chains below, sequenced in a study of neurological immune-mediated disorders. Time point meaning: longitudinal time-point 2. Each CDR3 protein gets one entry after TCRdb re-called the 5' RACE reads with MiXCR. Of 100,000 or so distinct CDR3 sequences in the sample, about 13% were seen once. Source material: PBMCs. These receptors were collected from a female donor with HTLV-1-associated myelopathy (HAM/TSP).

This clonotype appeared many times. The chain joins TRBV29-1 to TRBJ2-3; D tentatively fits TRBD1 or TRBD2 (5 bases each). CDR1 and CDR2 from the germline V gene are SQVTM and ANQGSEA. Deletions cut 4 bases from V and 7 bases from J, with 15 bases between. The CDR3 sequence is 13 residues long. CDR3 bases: TGCAGCGTTGCGGGATCCCAGGGAAATACGCAGTATTTT. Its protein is CSVAGSQGNTQYF.

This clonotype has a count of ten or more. As DNA, the CDR3 is TGCGCCAGCACGGACGCGTACGAGCAGTACTTC. This codes for CASTDAYEQYF. The gene calls are TRBV5-1 and TRBJ2-7; D not resolved. Germline CDR1 is SGHRS and CDR2 is YFSETQ. CDR3 size: 11 residues. With 6 bases removed from V and 4 bases from J, the gap between germline ends came to 8 bases.